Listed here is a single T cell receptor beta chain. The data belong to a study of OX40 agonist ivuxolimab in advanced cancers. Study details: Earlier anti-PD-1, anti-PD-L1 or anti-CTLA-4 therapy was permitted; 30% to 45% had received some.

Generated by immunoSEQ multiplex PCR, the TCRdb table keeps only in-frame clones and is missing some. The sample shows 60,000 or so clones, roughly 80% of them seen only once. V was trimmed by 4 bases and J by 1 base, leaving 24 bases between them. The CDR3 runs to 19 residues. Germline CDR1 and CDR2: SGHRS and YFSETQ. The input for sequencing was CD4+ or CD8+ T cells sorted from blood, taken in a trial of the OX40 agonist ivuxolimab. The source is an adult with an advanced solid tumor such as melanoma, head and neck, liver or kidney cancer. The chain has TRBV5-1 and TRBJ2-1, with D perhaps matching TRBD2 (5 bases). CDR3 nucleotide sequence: TGCGCCAGCAGCCGTACTACTACCTTCCGGGGAACTTCCTACAATGAGCAGTTCTTC. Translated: CASSRTTTFRGTSYNEQFF.